The clone carrying this TCR beta chain was found a few times. Its antigen is still unknown. The sample originates from a study of early T cells in non-severe SARS-CoV-2 infection. Overall study context: From unsorted whole blood, bulk RNA was sequenced, and the chains remained unpaired.

Study results and limitations: Anti-spike CD8 responses were favored in VDJdb matching, and private and CD4 specificities were missed.

Each single cDNA molecule received a unique molecular identifier. TCRdb analysed the 5' RACE reads with MiXCR anew, one entry per CDR3 protein. The sample holds roughly 120,000 distinct CDR3 sequences, approximately 15% seen once. The sequence was collected from an adult who was a healthcare worker with PCR-confirmed SARS-CoV-2 infection or an uninfected control (not recorded which). Sequenced material: whole blood.

As DNA, the CDR3 is TGCAGTGCCACCGTAGGGGGAAACTATGGCTACACCTTC. The encoded protein is CSATVGGNYGYTF. The V and J genes are TRBV20-1 and TRBJ1-2; D is perhaps TRBD1 (6 bases). The CDR3 is 13 residues long. V was clipped by 6 bases and J by 2 bases, with 13 bases between them. From germline, CDR1 is DFQATT and CDR2 SNEGSKA (reference sequence).